This TCR beta chain was identified during a study of lymphopenia after photon versus proton radiotherapy. Study-level results: A bigger post-nadir fall in TCR diversity correlated inversely with survival time in deceased patients. Only patients who died were analyzed for survival; proton advantage is unproven. After lymphocyte nadir, photon-treated repertoires showed oligoclonal expansion, especially CD8+ Temra. Proton therapy kept repertoires fairly stable, unlike photons, which gained effector/memory cells.

A remark on this clone: The antigen is not known.

Sequenced by immunoSEQ multiplex PCR; TCRdb stores in-frame clones only, minus some. The table lists 150,000 to 200,000 clones, about 88% of them singletons. V lost 3 bases to trimming and J lost 4 bases, with 15 bases between them. The germline V gene has CDR1 KGHSH and CDR2 LQKENI. This CDR3 is 15 amino acids long. This clonotype was obtained from a man aged 50-60 years with gastric cancer. V is TRBV18 and J is TRBJ1-1; D is possibly TRBD1 (6 bases). The input for sequencing was peripheral blood, taken from a patient treated with photon-based radiotherapy. The CDR3 loop reads CASSPPLGGLTEAFF. CDR3 bases: TGTGCCAGCTCACCTCCCTTGGGGGGCCTCACTGAAGCTTTCTTT.